The sequence of this T cell receptor beta chain was determined in a study of CD8+ T cells in alopecia areata. After removal of 4 bases from V and 2 bases from J, the junction contained 3 bases not matched to a gene. This CDR3 has 13 residues. Germline lookup yields CDR1 GTSNPN and CDR2 SVGIG (reference sequence). General study results and limits: Compared with mice, patients displayed less clear TCR sharing, possibly for HLA-related reasons.

About this clone itself: Its specificity is not known.

After isolation, RNA underwent reverse transcription to generate cDNA as the sequencing template. Only in-frame clones appear in the TCRdb table, and some are missing; sequencing was by immunoSEQ multiplex PCR. The sample lists about 99,000 clones, 55% occurring once. The clonotype comes from a human donor in good health. Sample: CD4+ T cells sorted from blood. The chain recombines TRBV30 with TRBJ2-3; TRBD1 agrees at 7 bases. CDR3 coding DNA: TGTGCCTGGACGGGACAGCACACAGATACGCAGTATTTT. As protein: CAWTGQHTDTQYF.